The clone carrying this T cell receptor beta chain was counted many times. Its antigen is not identified. The sample originates from a study of HIV-infected patients and healthy controls. The study's findings and limits: The authors saw processing only sixteen HIV-infected individuals as a major limitation on generality. Compared with healthy controls, HIV-infected patients showed less CDR3 sharing between individuals. Healthy controls carried many MAIT alpha-chain CDR3s, while HIV+ repertoires had few.

About 500 ng RNA was reverse transcribed with alpha and beta constant-region primers. Alpha and beta chain libraries were made separately by chain-specific third strand synthesis with multiplexing indices. TCRdb reprocessed the 5' RACE reads via MiXCR and lists one record per CDR3 protein. The data show some 15,000 distinct CDR3 sequences, with about 7.7% seen just once and just over 8% held by the top ten. No cell fractionation was done, so the repertoire covers all unsorted peripheral blood T cells. RNA came from 2 to 2.5 ml of peripheral blood. V was pared by 4 bases and J by 3 bases, with 15 bases between. Germline assignment: CDR1 SQVTM and CDR2 ANQGSEA. This CDR3 spans 15 amino acids.

This TCR was recovered from an adult in good health. V and J are TRBV29-1 and TRBJ1-4, with a possible D match to TRBD1 (6 bases). The specimen was blood. This chain's CDR3 is CSVGAQGAANEKLFF. CDR3 sequence (DNA): TGCAGCGTTGGAGCACAGGGTGCGGCTAATGAAAAACTGTTTTTT. Full variable domain (rest looked up from reference TRBV29-1 and TRBJ1-4): SAVISQKPSRDICQRGTSLTIQCQVDSQVTMMFWYRQQPGQSLTLIATANQGSEATYESGFVIDKFPISRPNLTFSTLTVSNMSPEDSSIYLCSVGAQGAANEKLFFGSGTQLSVL.